Included here is one T cell receptor beta chain sequence, with context. Its target is unknown. By 5'RACE template switching, TCR cDNA was produced, with a universal primer site and UMIs added in the process. TCRdb re-analysed the 5' RACE reads in MiXCR, keeping a single row per CDR3 protein. This repertoire shows approximately 550,000 distinct CDR3 sequences, 15% to 20% found once; its top ten account for approximately 15%. V shed 5 bases and J shed 8 bases, with 17 bases lying between them. Germline V gene data show CDR1 as SGHDT and CDR2 as YYEEEE. This CDR3 region has 14 residues. The data belong to a study of T cells after yellow fever vaccination. As for the study in general: Preparation used SMART-Seq v4 Ultra Low Input for the low-cell-number fractions. General observations from the study: At around 95% for CD4 and about 87% for CD8, most primary-vaccination clones showed up again after the booster.

The V call is TRBV5-6, the J call TRBJ2-1, with D hard to call. The sequence was collected from a man under 40 who received the YFV17D yellow fever vaccine. Sequenced here: PBMCs, sampled 15 days after the yellow fever booster vaccination. CDR3 amino acids: CASRYILGSHEQFF. CDR3 coding DNA: TGTGCCAGCAGATATATTCTAGGTTCCCATGAGCAGTTCTTC.